A selection of T cell receptor beta chains follows, all from one sample in a study of identical twins. MiXCR was run by TCRdb on the 5' RACE reads, yielding one entry per CDR3 protein. Among 570,000 or so distinct CDR3 sequences listed, roughly 9.5% were seen once. The same sample was also used in a study of yellow fever vaccine responses in identical twins.

The material sequenced was PBMCs. All receptors derive from a woman aged 18-29 years in good health. The CDR3 runs from the conserved cysteine through the conserved F or W. Fields, in order: D gene, J gene, V gene, clone size, CDR3 protein, CDR3 DNA. A D gene is named only where the DNA matches it firmly. Part of the rows lack a size; the others show once, few, many or a class for expanded clones.

>.|TRBJ2-1|TRBV5-1|many
CASIRALGGSEQFF
TGCGCCAGCATCCGAGCCCTGGGAGGCAGTGAGCAGTTCTTC
>TRBD1|TRBJ2-7|TRBV27|few
CASSFRPGQGYEQYF
TGTGCCAGCAGTTTTCGGCCGGGACAGGGCTACGAGCAGTACTTC
>TRBD2|TRBJ2-2|TRBV14|.
CASSHRLAVNTGELFF
TGTGCCAGCAGCCATCGACTAGCGGTGAACACCGGGGAGCTGTTTTTT
>.|TRBJ1-2|TRBV12-3/TRBV12-4|few
CASSLNPRGDGYTF
TGTGCCAGCAGTTTAAATCCCAGGGGTGATGGCTACACCTTC
>.|TRBJ2-7|TRBV7-8|many
CASSFSDGLSYEQYF
TGTGCCAGCAGCTTCTCGGACGGCTTATCCTACGAGCAGTACTTC
>TRBD1|TRBJ1-5|TRBV28|.
CASSPTSGQGGQPQHF
TGTGCCAGCAGCCCCACATCCGGACAGGGGGGTCAGCCCCAGCATTTT
>.|TRBJ2-1|TRBV3-1|few
CASSQGVAYEQFF
TGTGCCAGCAGCCAAGGCGTGGCCTATGAGCAGTTCTTC
>.|TRBJ2-2|TRBV5-1|.
CASSIGEQDTGELFF
TGCGCCAGCAGCATAGGGGAGCAGGACACCGGGGAGCTGTTTTTT
>.|TRBJ1-3|TRBV5-6|.
CASSSVGVTGNTIYF
TGTGCCAGCAGCTCCGTCGGGGTAACTGGAAACACCATATATTTT
>.|TRBJ1-1|TRBV5-1|many
CASSLYLAGNTEAFF
TGCGCCAGCAGCCTTTACTTGGCGGGGAACACTGAAGCTTTCTTT
>.|TRBJ2-1|TRBV5-6|few
CASSLESGRRTYNEQFF
TGTGCCAGCAGCTTGGAAAGCGGGCGGAGGACCTACAATGAGCAGTTCTTC
>.|TRBJ2-5|TRBV5-1|many
CASRHEETQYF
TGCGCCAGCAGACACGAGGAGACCCAGTACTTC
>TRBD1|TRBJ1-2|TRBV3-1|few
CASGTGIGDRGYTF
TGTGCCAGCGGGACAGGGATAGGTGATAGGGGCTACACCTTC
>.|TRBJ2-3|TRBV6-5|.
CASRDPSDTQYF
TGTGCCAGCAGGGATCCGTCAGATACGCAGTATTTT
>TRBD2|TRBJ2-7|TRBV6-2/TRBV6-3|.
CASSYSLAARDEQYF
TGTGCCAGCAGTTACAGTCTAGCGGCTCGGGACGAGCAGTACTTC
>.|TRBJ1-6|TRBV4-1|many
CASSQAQGEGNSPLHF
TGCGCCAGCAGCCAAGCACAGGGAGAGGGTAATTCACCCCTCCACTTT
>.|TRBJ2-1|TRBV12-3/TRBV12-4|many
CASSLGLSSYNEQFF
TGCGCCAGCAGCTTGGGCTTGAGCTCCTACAATGAGCAGTTCTTC
>TRBD2|TRBJ2-3|TRBV19|many
CASSTRTSGSGYTQYF
TGTGCCAGTAGTACCCGCACTAGCGGGAGTGGCTATACGCAGTATTTT